This TCR beta chain was identified in a study of T cells after yellow fever vaccination. Overall study: Preparation used SMART-Seq v4 Ultra Low Input for the low-cell-number fractions. Study observations and caveats: In FACS-sorted repertoires, abundant clonotypes from the bulk population could appear as contaminants. CD4 and CD8 compartments shared a small share of clonotypes, likely from convergent recombination.

The 5'RACE template-switching step produced TCR cDNA and added a universal primer site and UMIs. TCRdb passed the 5' RACE reads through MiXCR, listing each CDR3 protein once. The table has 500,000 to 650,000 distinct CDR3 sequences, roughly 17% seen once. CDR1 SEHNR and CDR2 FQNEAQ come from the germline V gene (reference sequence). V dropped 4 bases and J dropped 0 bases, with 16 bases sitting between them. The CDR3 is 17 residues long. In this sample, this clonotype turned up a few times. What it binds is not known. The chain combines TRBV7-9 with TRBJ1-3, with D perhaps matching TRBD1 (5 bases). This clonotype originated in a man younger than 30 who received the YFV17D yellow fever vaccine. The starting material was PBMCs, obtained roughly 5 days after the first yellow fever vaccination. The CDR3 DNA reads as TGTGCCAGCAGCTCCCAGAAGGGGTTGAGCTCTGGAAACACCATATATTTT. This gives the protein CASSSQKGLSSGNTIYF.